This T cell receptor beta chain is from a study of blood T cell repertoires in COVID-19. Study details: Sites in the United States, Italy and Spain provided acute and convalescent COVID-19 samples. PBMCs, B-cell-depleted T cells, or T cells provided the cDNA or gDNA that made up the material.

Germline CDR1 SGHNT, CDR2 YYREEE (reference sequence). The CDR3 is made up of 16 amino acids. Trimming removed 4 bases from V and 7 bases from J; junction bases left unmatched: 8. Authors' analysis steps: Reference gene primer amplification gave estimated nucleated cell counts. Method: immunoSEQ multiplex PCR; TCRdb's copy keeps in-frame clones and lacks some. The D gene and trimming were derived from the DNA, and the V and J assignments and clone size from that table. The data show about 190,000 clones, with roughly 85% seen just once and more than 9% held by the top ten. This chain uses TRBV5-4 with TRBJ2-1; 13 bases fit TRBD2. The specimen sequenced was peripheral blood. The receptor was isolated from a woman of 80 years or more with active or convalescent COVID-19. CDR3 loop: CASSPAGTSGTNEQFF. The CDR3 DNA reads as TGTGCCAGCAGCCCTGCCGGGACTAGCGGGACTAATGAGCAGTTCTTC.